This T cell receptor beta chain was identified in a study of control samples from healthy donors and cancer patients (dated by TCRdb to 2019 to 2021). The receptor library was made with the immunoSEQ multiplex PCR assay. In TCRdb, the immuneACCESS table is reduced to in-frame sequences with V and J assigned. These tables do not hold every clone; where another copy was compared, an unresolved V gene accounts for under half, and the others remain unexplained. This sample holds around 100,000 clones; about 89% were observed only once. Clones ranked in the top ten supply roughly 19% of the sample. In regard to this clone: Its specific antigen is unknown. The record has no base qualities; no much larger clone is one base away.

Unmatched junction bases come to 6, with V trimmed by 4 bases and J by 0 bases. There are 15 amino acids in the CDR3, from cysteine to phenylalanine inclusive. Only CDR3 DNA remains: 45 bases, in frame from the first base. Reading the germline V gene (reference sequence) gives CDR1 SGHNT and CDR2 YYREEE. The sequence derives from a man aged 55 to 70 with lung cancer. Input material: PBMCs. This chain is built from TRBV5-4 and TRBJ1-1; 7 nucleotides in the junction match TRBD1. Here the CDR3 is given as CASSPGQLLNTEAFF. The base sequence is TGTGCCAGCAGCCCGGGACAGCTCTTGAACACTGAAGCTTTCTTT.